This T cell receptor beta chain was identified during a study of molecular identifiers for immune sequencing clone quantification. Study-wide findings and caveats: Underestimation of highly expanded clone sizes could arise where identical TCR molecules share a barcode.

CD8+CD4-CCR7+CD45RA+ sorting gave the naive CD8 T cells. Germline CDR1 is LGHNA and CDR2 is YSLEER. The CDR3 covers 14 residues. Germline trimming cut 3 bases from V and 10 bases from J; bases unmatched to any gene: 9. MiXCR, run by TCRdb on the PCR reads, gives a single entry per CDR3 protein. The sample consists of over 600,000 distinct CDR3 sequences, 20% of them appearing once. This clonotype was detected a few times. Its specificity is unknown. The clonotype was recovered from a human donor in good health. Some libraries in this study had Jurkat cell RNA spiked in. Sequences were obtained from naive CD8+ T cells from blood, with Jurkat cell RNA spiked in. The subset here: FACS-sorted CD8+CD4-CCR7+CD45RA+ naive T cells. The chain is built from TRBV4-3 and TRBJ2-1; 7 bases are shared with TRBD2. CDR3 in amino acids: CASSQARLAPEQFF. The CDR3 DNA reads as TGCGCCAGCAGCCAGGCCCGACTAGCCCCCGAGCAGTTCTTC.